Shown below are 18 T cell receptor beta chains from a single sample sequenced in a study of PD-1 blockade in mismatch repair-deficient tumors. Sequenced by immunoSEQ multiplex PCR; TCRdb stores in-frame clones only, minus some. The data contain about 34,000 clones, about 85% of them singletons. This sample comprised PBMCs, obtained around 6 weeks after starting pembrolizumab. These receptor sequences come from an adult with mismatch repair-deficient cancer.

This chain joins TRBV19 and TRBJ1-1; D not resolved. The CDR3 has 13 residues. CDR1 is LNHDA, CDR2 SQIVND, per germline (reference sequence). Trimming shortened V by 5 bases and J by 4 bases, and 11 bases separated the two germline ends. The CDR3 DNA reads as TGTGCCAGTAGTTTGGGCGTGGGCACTGAAGCTTTCTTT. Residues: CASSLGVGTEAFF.

V and J are TRBV7-9 and TRBJ2-7; D is perhaps TRBD2 (5 bases). Germline assignment: CDR1 SEHNR and CDR2 FQNEAQ (reference sequence). The CDR3 has 13 amino acids. Between the trimmed V and J ends, which lost 8 bases and 2 bases, there was a span of 13 bases. The CDR3 DNA sequence: TGTGCCAGCCGGCGGGCCGGAACCTACGAGCAGTACTTC. This translates into CASRRAGTYEQYF.

The V and J genes are TRBV28 and TRBJ1-2, with 7 nucleotides matching TRBD1. V lost 3 bases, J lost 0 bases, and 19 bases stayed unmatched. Germline V gene lookup returns CDR1 MDHEN and CDR2 SYDVKM. This CDR3 has 20 amino acids. In nucleotides, the CDR3 is TGTGCCAGCAGTTTTGAGTCGTTGGGGGGCCAGGGGGAATCTAACTATGGCTACACCTTC. Protein sequence: CASSFESLGGQGESNYGYTF.

The chain employs TRBV7-2 and TRBJ1-5; TRBD1 agrees at 10 bases. The length of the CDR3 is 16 residues. V shed 5 bases, J shed 2 bases, and the junction held 6 bases outside the gene matches. CDR1 and CDR2 from the germline V gene are SGHTA and FQGNSA. CDR3 amino acids: CASSDRDRGGNQPQHF. In nucleotides, the CDR3 is TGTGCCAGCAGCGACCGGGACAGGGGTGGCAATCAGCCCCAGCATTTT. Full variable domain (outside the CDR3, taken from reference TRBV7-2 and TRBJ1-5): GAGVSQSPSNKVTEKGKDVELRCDPISGHTALYWYRQSLGQGLEFLIYFQGNSAPDKSGLPSDRFSAERTGGSVSTLTIQRTQQEDSAVYLCASSDRDRGGNQPQHFGDGTRLSIL.

The CDR3: CASSTRTGGDNQPQHF. The CDR3 bases are TGTGCCAGCAGCACCCGGACGGGGGGCGACAATCAGCCCCAGCATTTT. The chain recombines TRBV7-8 with TRBJ1-5; possibly TRBD1 for D (6 bases). The germline CDR1 and CDR2 sequences are SGHVS and FQNEAQ. V lost 5 bases and J 3 bases, leaving 17 bases between the germline ends. The CDR3 has 16 amino acids.

The rearrangement joins TRBV7-3 to TRBJ2-1; unclear D gene. V lost 0 bases, J lost 7 bases, and 7 bases lay in between. Germline CDR1 and CDR2: SGHTA and FQGTGA. There are 13 residues in the CDR3. The CDR3 region has the DNA TGTGCCAGCAGCTTAACGTTATATAATGAGCAGTTCTTC. It yields the protein CASSLTLYNEQFF.

The chain carries TRBV10-3 and TRBJ2-7; 11 bases are shared with TRBD2. The germline CDR1 and CDR2 sequences are ENHRY and SYGVKD. This CDR3 spans 15 amino acids. J gave up 3 bases and V 6 bases, and 7 bases lay outside the gene matches. CDR3 region: CAIRKGLAEGYEQYF. CDR3 nucleotides: TGTGCCATCAGAAAGGGACTAGCGGAGGGCTACGAGCAGTACTTC.

J is TRBJ1-6 and V is TRBV28; 9 bases match TRBD1. The CDR3 is made up of 14 amino acids. CDR1 and CDR2 from the germline V gene are MDHEN and SYDVKM. Trimming at V came to 3 bases and at J to 7 bases, leaving 1 base not matched to a gene. The CDR3, as DNA: TGTGCCAGCAGTTTCGGGACAGGGAATTCACCCCTCCACTTT. As protein: CASSFGTGNSPLHF. Variable domain in full (rest from reference TRBV28 and TRBJ1-6): DVKVTQSSRYLVKRTGEKVFLECVQDMDHENMFWYRQDPGLGLRLIYFSYDVKMKEKGDIPEGYSVSREKKERFSLILESASTNQTSMYLCASSFGTGNSPLHFGNGTRLTVT.

This clone was observed a single time. J is TRBJ1-1 and V is TRBV4-2, with D hard to call. Germline lookup yields CDR1 LGHNA and CDR2 YNFKEQ. This CDR3 comprises 13 residues. V was cut by 6 bases and J by 1 base, with 9 bases left in between. CDR3 in DNA: TGTGCCAGCAGGATGGGAGGGAACACTGAAGCTTTCTTT. This codes for CASRMGGNTEAFF.

The chain couples TRBV28 to TRBJ2-3, with D unclear. V lost 6 bases and J lost 2, with 9 bases in between. The CDR3 sequence is 13 residues long. Germline V gene lookup returns CDR1 MDHEN and CDR2 SYDVKM. CDR3 bases: TGTGCCAGCAGCTTACCTCCCACAGATACGCAGTATTTT. Translation: CASSLPPTDTQYF.

The rearrangement links TRBV12-5 to TRBJ1-1; D gene unclear. Trimming removed 1 base at V and 1 base at J, with 7 bases between. Germline-derived CDR1 and CDR2 are LGHNT and FRNRAP. This CDR3 has 14 residues. DNA of the CDR3: TGTGCTAGTGGTTTGGGAGGAGGGAACACTGAAGCTTTCTTT. Translating gives CASGLGGGNTEAFF.

The rearrangement joins TRBV4-1 to TRBJ2-5; D may be TRBD2 (6 bases). The V gene's germline CDR1 is MGHRA and CDR2 YSYEKL. Trimming removed 5 bases at V and 7 bases at J, with 17 bases between. This CDR3 has 14 amino acids. The CDR3 DNA follows: TGCGCCAGCAGCTTGGGACTGCCTCCACGGACCCAGTACTTC. It translates to CASSLGLPPRTQYF.

V and J are TRBV5-1 and TRBJ1-1; D is unclear. Trimming pared 3 bases from V and 1 base from J, leaving 13 bases between. CDR1 and CDR2 (germline): SGHRS, YFSETQ. CDR3 size: 15 residues. As DNA, the CDR3 is TGCGCCAGCAGCTCACGAACAGTGACGAACACTGAAGCTTTCTTT. This gives the protein CASSSRTVTNTEAFF.

J is TRBJ2-7 and V is TRBV5-6; a weak D match, TRBD1 (5 bases). The CDR3 runs to 12 residues. V lost 4 bases and J 6 bases, leaving 11 bases between the germline ends. Per germline, CDR1 SGHDT and CDR2 YYEEEE. The CDR3 reads CASSHRRGEQYF. DNA for the CDR3: TGTGCCAGCAGCCACCGTAGGGGCGAGCAGTACTTC.

The J gene is TRBJ1-1, the V gene TRBV21-1; TRBD1, the D gene given by the table, was not confirmed from the DNA. TRBV21-1 is a pseudogene locus. The CDR3 extends over 14 amino acids. The CDR3 here is CASSKDRGNTEAFF. The CDR3 region has the DNA TGTGCCAGCAGCAAGGACAGGGGGAACACTGAAGCTTTCTTT.

This chain joins TRBV23-1 and TRBJ1-5; 7 bases match TRBD1. TRBV23-1 is identified as an open reading frame with a role that is uncertain. Trimming removed 9 bases from V and 2 bases from J; junction bases left unmatched: 13. The CDR3 has 16 amino acids. The CDR3 here is CARKGGPGIGNQPQHF. The CDR3 bases are TGCGCCAGGAAAGGGGGCCCCGGGATCGGCAATCAGCCCCAGCATTTT.

The chain links TRBV19 to TRBJ2-2, with D possibly being TRBD2 (5 bases). There are 17 residues in the CDR3. V lost 5 bases, J lost 4 bases, and 20 bases lay in between. Germline CDR1 reads LNHDA; CDR2 reads SQIVND (reference sequence). The CDR3: CASSFRRVGVGTGELFF. The CDR3 bases are TGTGCCAGTAGTTTTCGAAGGGTCGGGGTTGGCACCGGGGAGCTGTTTTTT.

The chain recombines TRBV2 with TRBJ2-1; possibly TRBD1 for D (5 bases). The CDR3 covers 14 residues. In germline, CDR1 is SNHLY, CDR2 FYNNEI. Trimming removed 4 bases from V and 2 bases from J, with 9 bases in between. CDR3 sequence: CASSALGPYNEQFF. CDR3 nucleotides: TGTGCCAGCAGTGCCTTGGGGCCCTACAATGAGCAGTTCTTC.